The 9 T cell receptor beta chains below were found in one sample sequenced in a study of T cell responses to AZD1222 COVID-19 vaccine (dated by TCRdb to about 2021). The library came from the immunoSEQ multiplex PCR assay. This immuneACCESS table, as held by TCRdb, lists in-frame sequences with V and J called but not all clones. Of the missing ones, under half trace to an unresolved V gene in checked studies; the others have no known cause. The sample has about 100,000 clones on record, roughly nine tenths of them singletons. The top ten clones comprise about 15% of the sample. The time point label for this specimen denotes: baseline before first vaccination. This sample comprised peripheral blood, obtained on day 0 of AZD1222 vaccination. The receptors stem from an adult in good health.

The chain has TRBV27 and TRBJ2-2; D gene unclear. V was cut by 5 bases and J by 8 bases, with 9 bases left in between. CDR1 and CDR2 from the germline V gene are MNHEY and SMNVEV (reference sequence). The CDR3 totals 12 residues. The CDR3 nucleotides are TGTGCCAGCAGTCTCCCTTCGGGGGAGCTGTTTTTT. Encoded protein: CASSLPSGELFF.

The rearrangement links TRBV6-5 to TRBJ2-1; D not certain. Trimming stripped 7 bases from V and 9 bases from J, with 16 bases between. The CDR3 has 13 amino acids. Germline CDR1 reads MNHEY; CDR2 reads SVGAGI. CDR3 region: CASIPGIRGEQFF. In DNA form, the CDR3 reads TGTGCCAGCATCCCAGGTATAAGAGGTGAGCAGTTCTTC.

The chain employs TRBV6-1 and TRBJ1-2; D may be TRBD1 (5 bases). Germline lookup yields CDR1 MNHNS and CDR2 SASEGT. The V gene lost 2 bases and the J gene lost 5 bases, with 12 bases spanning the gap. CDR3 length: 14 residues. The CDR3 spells CASSELGAGYGYTF. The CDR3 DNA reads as TGTGCCAGCAGTGAACTAGGGGCAGGGTATGGCTACACCTTC.

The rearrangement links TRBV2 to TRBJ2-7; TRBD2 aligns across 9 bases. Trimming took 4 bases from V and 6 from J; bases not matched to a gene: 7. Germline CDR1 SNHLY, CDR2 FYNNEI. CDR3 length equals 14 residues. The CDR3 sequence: CASSGLAVNSEQYF. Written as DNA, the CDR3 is TGTGCCAGCAGTGGACTAGCGGTGAACTCCGAGCAGTACTTC.

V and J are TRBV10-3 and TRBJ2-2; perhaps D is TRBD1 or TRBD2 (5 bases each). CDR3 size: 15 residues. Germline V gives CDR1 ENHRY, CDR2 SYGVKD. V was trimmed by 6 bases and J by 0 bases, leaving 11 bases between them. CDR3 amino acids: CAISRDPTNTGELFF. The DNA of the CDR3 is TGTGCCATCAGCAGGGACCCGACGAACACCGGGGAGCTGTTTTTT.

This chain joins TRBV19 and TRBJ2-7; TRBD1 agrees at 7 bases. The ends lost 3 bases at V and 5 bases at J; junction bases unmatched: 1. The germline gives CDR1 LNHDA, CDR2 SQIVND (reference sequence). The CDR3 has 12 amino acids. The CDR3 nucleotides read TGTGCCAGTAGTATGACAGGGAACGAGCAGTACTTC. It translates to CASSMTGNEQYF.

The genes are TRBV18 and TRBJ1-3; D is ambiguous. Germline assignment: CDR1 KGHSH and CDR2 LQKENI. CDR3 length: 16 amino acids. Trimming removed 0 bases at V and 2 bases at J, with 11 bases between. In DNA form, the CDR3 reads TGTGCCAGCTCACCACCGAACGGGTTTACTGGAAACACCATATATTTT. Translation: CASSPPNGFTGNTIYF.

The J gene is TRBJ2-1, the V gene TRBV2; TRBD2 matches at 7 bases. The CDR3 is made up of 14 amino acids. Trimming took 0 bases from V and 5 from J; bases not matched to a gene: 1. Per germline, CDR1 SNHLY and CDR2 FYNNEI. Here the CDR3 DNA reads TGTGCCAGCAGTGAAGCGACTAGCAACAATGAGCAGTTCTTC. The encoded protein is CASSEATSNNEQFF.

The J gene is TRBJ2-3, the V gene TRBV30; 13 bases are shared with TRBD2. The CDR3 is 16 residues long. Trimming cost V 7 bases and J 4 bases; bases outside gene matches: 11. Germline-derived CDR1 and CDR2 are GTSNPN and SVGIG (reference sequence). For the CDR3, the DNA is TGTGCCTCCCACCCGAAACTAGCGGGAGGGCCAGATACGCAGTATTTT. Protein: CASHPKLAGGPDTQYF.